This T cell receptor beta chain came from a study of cytomegalovirus exposure and HLA in healthy donors. Donors were nominally healthy when sampled, though unrecorded immune exposures were likely. Vbeta (60) and Jbeta (13) primers were used in the PCR. The repertoire was sequenced with immunoSEQ multiplex PCR; TCRdb's copy has only in-frame clones and lacks some. The table records about 100,000 clones, 65% to 80% of them present only once. Study results and caveats: TCR beta chains associated with HLA were, in a later analysis, more clonally expanded than equally common others. Links to common viral pathogens appeared, in a later analysis, for several of the most significant clusters.

Remarks on this clone: The antigen is not known.

This CDR3 is 15 amino acids long. V lost 2 bases, J lost 5 bases, and 15 bases lay in between. Germline CDR1 LGHNA, CDR2 YSLEER. The rearrangement uses TRBV4-3 and TRBJ2-5; D is undetermined. The sample was PBMCs. This TCR was sampled from a man between 35 and 55 years old in good health and CMV-seropositive. CDR3 residues: CASSQRVRLGETQYF. The CDR3 DNA reads TGCGCCAGCAGCCAAAGAGTCAGGCTCGGCGAGACCCAGTACTTC.